This T cell receptor beta chain was observed in a study of chemoradiotherapy in HPV16-positive cancers. Study-level information: Candidate HPV-specific clones and shared TCR motifs came from a couple of HPV16-positive patients.

Points from the study as a whole: HPV-responsive T-cell expansion during chemoradiotherapy was linked to improved recurrence-free survival in HPV16-positive patients. Candidate HPV-specific clones and E7-related TCR motifs grew in tumor during treatment. The functional HPV-specific definition rests on just two HPV16-positive patients.

The CDR3 is made up of 16 amino acids. Trimming pared 4 bases from V and 5 bases from J, leaving 19 bases between. The V gene's germline CDR1 is SGHNT and CDR2 YYREEE (reference sequence). As to this clone: Antigen specificity is unknown.

The assay was immunoSEQ multiplex PCR, and TCRdb's table has in-frame clones only and misses some. The table includes about 35,000 clones, over 80% detected once. The TCR sequence derives from a human donor with HPV-associated anogenital cancer. The sample was blood, taken from a patient who underwent chemoradiotherapy. The V call is TRBV5-4, the J call TRBJ2-4; D is ambiguous. As DNA, the CDR3 is TGTGCCAGCAGCGGCCCCCCCCGGACGGGTCAAAACATTCAGTACTTC. Amino acid sequence: CASSGPPRTGQNIQYF. The complete variable domain, with remaining parts taken from reference TRBV5-4 and TRBJ2-4, reads ETGVTQSPTHLIKTRGQQVTLRCSSQSGHNTVSWYQQALGQGPQFIFQYYREEENGRGNFPPRFSGLQFPNYSSELNVNALELDDSALYLCASSGPPRTGQNIQYFGAGTRLSVL.